The 31 T cell receptor beta chains below were found in one sample sequenced in a study of blood T cell repertoires in COVID-19. Profiled with immunoSEQ multiplex PCR; TCRdb holds only in-frame clones, not every one. The sample gives about 120,000 clones, approximately 80% of which show up once; under 9.5% is in the top ten. The sequencing sample was made of peripheral blood. The receptors shown here come from a woman between 35 and 50 years old with acute or convalescent COVID-19.

This sequence joins TRBV25-1 and TRBJ1-6; possible D gene TRBD1, 5 bases. The germline V gene encodes CDR1 MGHDK and CDR2 SYGVNS. The CDR3 contains 14 residues. Trimming removed 1 base at V and 14 bases at J, with 15 bases between. CDR3 DNA: TGTGCCAGCAGTGAATTCGGCAGGGCTATGTCCCTCCACTTT. The encoded protein is CASSEFGRAMSLHF.

The chain recombines TRBV18 with TRBJ1-5; D gene ambiguous. The CDR3 has 14 residues. The germline V gene has CDR1 KGHSH and CDR2 LQKENI. With 6 bases removed from V and 4 bases from J, the gap between germline ends came to 13 bases. This CDR3 reads CASSYGSTNQPQHF. Here the CDR3 DNA reads TGTGCCAGCTCCTACGGGTCTACTAATCAGCCCCAGCATTTT.

The chain recombines TRBV19 with TRBJ1-5; the match to TRBD1 covers 8 bases. Germline CDR1 reads LNHDA; CDR2 reads SQIVND (reference sequence). The length of the CDR3 is 16 residues. Trimming removed 3 bases from V and 2 bases from J; junction bases left unmatched: 6. The CDR3 region is CASSIIGQGGNQPQHF. In DNA form, the CDR3 reads TGTGCCAGTAGTATTATCGGACAGGGTGGCAATCAGCCCCAGCATTTT.

The chain is built from TRBV28 and TRBJ1-1; D might be TRBD1 (6 bases). This CDR3 is built from 13 residues. Germline CDR1 is MDHEN and CDR2 is SYDVKM. V gave up 4 bases and J gave up 3 bases, with 9 bases separating them. DNA for the CDR3: TGTGCCAGCAGTTCCGAGGGGGACACTGAAGCTTTCTTT. It yields the protein CASSSEGDTEAFF.

The chain couples TRBV7-9 to TRBJ1-4; D is ambiguous. The CDR3 is 15 amino acids. The germline V gene has CDR1 SEHNR and CDR2 FQNEAQ (reference sequence). Trimming took off 2 bases at V and 3 bases at J, with 10 bases between the two ends. The CDR3 here is CASSLPGGSNEKLFF. The CDR3 region has the DNA TGTGCCAGCAGCTTACCAGGTGGATCTAATGAAAAACTGTTTTTT.

The DNA for the CDR3 is TGCGCCAGCAGCCGGCTCAGTCAGGGACAGGGGACGACAGATACGCAGTATTTT. The encoded protein is CASSRLSQGQGTTDTQYF. The genes are TRBV5-1 and TRBJ2-3, with 10 bases that match TRBD1. Germline CDR1 is SGHRS and CDR2 is YFSETQ. This CDR3 contains 18 residues. Unmatched junction bases numbered 14, after V lost 4 bases and J lost 3 bases.

This clone was picked up a small number of times. This chain joins TRBV7-2 and TRBJ1-4; a possible D gene is TRBD1 (6 bases). CDR3 length: 14 residues. Trimming removed 5 bases from V and 5 bases from J, with 12 bases in between. Germline V gives CDR1 SGHTA, CDR2 FQGNSA. The CDR3 protein is CASSRTGRNEKLFF. The CDR3 bases are TGTGCCAGCAGCAGAACAGGGCGGAATGAAAAACTGTTTTTT.

The chain uses TRBV7-2 and TRBJ1-2, with 9 bases identical to TRBD1. This CDR3 has 14 residues. Germline V CDR1 and CDR2: SGHTA, FQGNSA. V lost 5 bases to trimming and J lost 7 bases; unmatched junction nucleotides: 8. The chain's CDR3 is CASSLGQGMGGYTF. The CDR3, as DNA: TGTGCCAGCAGCCTGGGACAGGGAATGGGTGGCTACACCTTC.

This chain connects TRBV6-2 or TRBV6-3 to TRBJ2-5; 9 bases agree with TRBD1. The ends lost 5 bases at V and 10 bases at J; junction bases unmatched: 11. Germline-derived CDR1 and CDR2 are MNHEY and SVGEGT. This CDR3 has 14 amino acids. CDR3 DNA: TGTGCCAGCAGTCCCCCTCGACAGGGGGTTGGCCAGTACTTC. It is translated as CASSPPRQGVGQYF.

V usage is TRBV5-1 and J usage is TRBJ2-3, with 10 bases aligning to TRBD2. J was trimmed by 4 bases and V by 3 bases; bases with no gene match: 8. Germline V lookup: CDR1 SGHRS, CDR2 YFSETQ. There are 16 residues in the CDR3. In DNA form, the CDR3 reads TGCGCCAGCAGCTGGGGAGCGGGGGGGCCCTCAGATACGCAGTATTTT. This encodes CASSWGAGGPSDTQYF.

This chain uses TRBV15 with TRBJ1-2; 7 bases agree with TRBD1. This CDR3 is 16 amino acids long. The trim removed 0 bases at V and 8 bases at J, leaving 12 bases unmatched. CDR1 is LNHNV, CDR2 YYDKDF, per germline (reference sequence). The CDR3 is CATSRDQEGAVSGYTF. The CDR3, as DNA: TGTGCCACCAGCAGAGATCAGGAGGGGGCAGTGTCCGGCTACACCTTC.

The V gene is TRBV19, the J gene TRBJ1-1; 8 nucleotides align to TRBD1. The ends lost 2 bases at V and 3 bases at J; junction bases unmatched: 2. This CDR3 has 14 residues. Germline CDR1 is LNHDA and CDR2 is SQIVND (reference sequence). For the CDR3, the DNA is TGTGCCAGTAGTATAACAGGGGGGGACACTGAAGCTTTCTTT. Residues: CASSITGGDTEAFF.

This clone was recorded a few times. This chain links TRBV5-1 with TRBJ2-1, with 15 bases matching TRBD2. Germline CDR1 and CDR2: SGHRS and YFSETQ. J was trimmed by 6 bases and V by 3 bases; bases with no gene match: 1. The CDR3 is 15 amino acids. In nucleotides, the CDR3 is TGCGCCAGCAGCTGGACTAGCGGGGGGGTCAATGAGCAGTTCTTC. It encodes CASSWTSGGVNEQFF.

V is TRBV5-1 and J is TRBJ1-1, with D perhaps matching TRBD1 (5 bases). The germline CDR1 and CDR2 sequences are SGHRS and YFSETQ. The V end lost 0 bases, the J end lost 4 bases, and 10 bases lay between the germline ends. The CDR3 has 14 amino acids. The CDR3 is CASSLDWGLTEAFF. The CDR3 DNA is TGCGCCAGCAGCTTGGATTGGGGCCTCACTGAAGCTTTCTTT.

J is TRBJ1-2 and V is TRBV3-1 (or the pseudogene TRBV3-2); TRBD1 is a possible D gene (5 bases). V was trimmed by 2 bases and J by 5 bases, leaving 15 bases between them. From germline, CDR1 is LGHDT and CDR2 YNNKEL (reference sequence). The CDR3 consists of 15 residues. In nucleotides, the CDR3 is TGTGCCAGCAGCCAAACCGACAGTCCCTCATATGGCTACACCTTC. It codes for CASSQTDSPSYGYTF.

The V call is TRBV7-2, the J call TRBJ2-5; TRBD2 might be the D (6 bases). The V end lost 5 bases, the J end lost 7 bases, and 23 bases lay between the germline ends. Germline V CDR1 and CDR2: SGHTA, FQGNSA. The CDR3 contains 16 residues. Written as DNA, the CDR3 is TGTGCCAGCAGCGCTTATAGTAGCGGAAAAAGCGGGACCCAGTACTTC. Its protein product is CASSAYSSGKSGTQYF.

This chain links TRBV7-2 with TRBJ2-4; D unclear. V shed 4 bases and J shed 9 bases, with 10 bases lying between them. The CDR3 runs 12 residues. Germline loops: CDR1 SGHTA, CDR2 FQGNSA. CDR3 protein: CASSYVRGIQYF. The CDR3 DNA follows: TGTGCCAGCAGCTATGTCCGCGGCATTCAGTACTTC.

J is TRBJ1-1 and V is TRBV2, with D unclear. CDR1 is SNHLY, CDR2 FYNNEI, per germline. The CDR3 is 14 amino acids. Trimming took 3 bases from V and 6 from J, leaving 14 bases between them. CDR3 sequence: CASSDQARRSEAFF. CDR3 nucleotides: TGTGCCAGCAGTGATCAGGCCCGTAGGTCTGAAGCTTTCTTT.

The J gene is TRBJ1-1, the V gene TRBV29-1; no reliable D call. This CDR3 is built from 10 residues. In germline, CDR1 is SQVTM, CDR2 ANQGSEA. Trimming removed 7 bases from V and 4 bases from J, with 7 bases in between. CDR3: CSASVTEAFF. The CDR3 bases are TGCAGCGCGTCGGTCACTGAAGCTTTCTTT.

The J gene is TRBJ1-2, the V gene TRBV18; 9 bases agree with TRBD1. From germline, CDR1 is KGHSH and CDR2 LQKENI. V lost 3 bases to trimming and J lost 1 base; unmatched junction nucleotides: 3. This CDR3 has 15 amino acids. CDR3 nucleotide sequence: TGTGCCAGCTCACCGGGACAGGGCGTTAACTATGGCTACACCTTC. Translating gives CASSPGQGVNYGYTF.

The chain joins TRBV27 to TRBJ1-6, with D uncertain. Germline V lookup: CDR1 MNHEY, CDR2 SMNVEV (reference sequence). V was trimmed by 6 bases and J by 0 bases, leaving 15 bases between them. The CDR3 has 17 amino acids. This CDR3 is CASRETDTHSYNSPLHF. The CDR3 DNA follows: TGTGCCAGCAGGGAAACCGACACCCACTCCTATAATTCACCCCTCCACTTT.

The chain links TRBV5-5 to TRBJ2-2; D possibly corresponds to TRBD1 (5 bases). This CDR3 has 13 residues. The germline V and J ends were trimmed by 0 bases and 8 bases, with 8 bases remaining between them. Germline V lookup: CDR1 SGHKS, CDR2 YYEKEE (reference sequence). CDR3 sequence reads: CASSLGGPGELFF. CDR3 in DNA: TGTGCCAGCAGCTTGGGGGGCCCAGGGGAGCTGTTTTTT.

The J gene is TRBJ2-7, the V gene TRBV6-5; 10 bases are shared with TRBD1. CDR3 size: 15 residues. Trimming removed 7 bases from V and 4 bases from J; junction bases left unmatched: 10. Germline CDR1 reads MNHEY; CDR2 reads SVGAGI. CDR3 protein: CASNAIRDRGYEQYF. CDR3 nucleotide sequence: TGTGCCAGCAATGCCATCCGGGACAGGGGATACGAGCAGTACTTC.

The chain carries TRBV10-1 and TRBJ2-1; 12 bases agree with TRBD2. V shed 3 bases and J 9 bases; nucleotides not matched to a gene: 6. There are 15 residues in the CDR3. Germline CDR1 WNHNN, CDR2 SYGVQD (reference sequence). For the CDR3, the DNA is TGCGCCAGCAGTGATTCCCTAGCGGGGGGGCGTGAGCAGTTCTTC. Translating it yields CASSDSLAGGREQFF.

The rearrangement joins TRBV11-2 to TRBJ2-3; D possibly corresponds to TRBD1 (6 bases). Germline CDR1 is SGHAT and CDR2 is FQNNGV. V was pared by 1 base and J by 0 bases, with 20 bases between. This CDR3 has 19 residues. The CDR3 bases are TGTGCCAGCAGCTTAGCCTTGAGGGTGGCAGGGGCCAGCACAGATACGCAGTATTTT. Amino acid sequence: CASSLALRVAGASTDTQYF.

This clone was recorded once. V usage is TRBV5-1 and J usage is TRBJ2-3; TRBD2 aligns across 8 bases. The CDR3 runs 14 residues. Germline V gene lookup returns CDR1 SGHRS and CDR2 YFSETQ. The J segment lost 0 bases and the V segment lost 5 bases, leaving 2 bases of the junction unmatched. CDR3 sequence: CASRLAVSTDTQYF. CDR3 DNA sequence: TGCGCCAGCAGACTAGCGGTGAGCACAGATACGCAGTATTTT.

The chain has TRBV7-9 and TRBJ1-4; no definite D call. The V end lost 1 base, the J end lost 5 bases, and 5 bases lay between the germline ends. The V gene's germline CDR1 is SEHNR and CDR2 FQNEAQ (reference sequence). The CDR3 covers 13 residues. CDR3 in DNA: TGTGCCAGCAGCTTAGGAGGGAATGAAAAACTGTTTTTT. Protein sequence: CASSLGGNEKLFF.

J is TRBJ1-3 and V is TRBV6-5; perhaps TRBD1 as D (6 bases). Looked up from germline, CDR1 is MNHEY and CDR2 is SVGAGI. Trimming shortened V by 8 bases and J by 1 base, and 15 bases separated the two germline ends. The CDR3 sequence is 15 residues long. The CDR3 bases are TGTGCCAGCGGCCCCCTACAGGGATCTGGAAACACCATATATTTT. Translated: CASGPLQGSGNTIYF.

This clone has more than one count but fewer than ten. The chain is built from TRBV29-1 and TRBJ1-3, with D perhaps matching TRBD1 (5 bases). Germline V gene data show CDR1 as SQVTM and CDR2 as ANQGSEA. The CDR3 is 14 residues long. V lost 6 bases and J 0 bases, leaving 12 bases between the germline ends. CDR3 amino acids: CSVADRPSGNTIYF. The CDR3 DNA reads TGCAGCGTGGCTGACAGACCCTCTGGAAACACCATATATTTT.

This sequence joins TRBV27 and TRBJ2-7; D might be TRBD2 (5 bases). This CDR3 has 12 residues. Germline V lookup: CDR1 MNHEY, CDR2 SMNVEV (reference sequence). V lost 5 bases and J lost 7, with 12 bases in between. The CDR3 loop is CASSARSGEQYF. The CDR3 DNA reads as TGTGCCAGCAGTGCCCGGTCGGGAGAGCAGTACTTC.

The chain couples TRBV9 to TRBJ1-2, with no clear D. Trimming took 2 bases from V and 3 from J, leaving 8 bases between them. Germline CDR1 reads SGDLS; CDR2 reads YYNGEE. The length of the CDR3 is 13 residues. The CDR3 DNA is TGTGCCAGCAGCGTCGGAGTCTACTATGGCTACACCTTC. Amino acid sequence: CASSVGVYYGYTF.